A single sample is the source of the 30 T cell receptor beta chains below, sequenced in a study of beta chain features in type 1 diabetes. Study-level findings and limits: Among patients with Type 1 diabetes, TCRB CDR3s were moderately but significantly shorter in every one of the four CD4+ subsets.

All of the isolated RNA was reverse transcribed, so expressed TCRB transcripts were sequenced. Only in-frame clones appear in the TCRdb table, and some are missing; sequencing was by immunoSEQ multiplex PCR. The repertoire holds roughly 730,000 clones, with roughly 13% as singletons. Antigens for these TCRs are unknown. The source material was naive CD4+ T cells from blood. These receptors all stem from a man in his late teens or twenties with type 1 diabetes.

This clone was seen a handful of times. V usage is TRBV2 and J usage is TRBJ1-5; D not resolved. Between the trimmed V and J ends, which lost 10 bases and 4 bases, there was a span of 14 bases. This CDR3 contains 13 residues. Germline CDR1 SNHLY, CDR2 FYNNEI. This chain's CDR3 is CATRRGSNQPQHF. The CDR3 DNA reads as TGTGCCACCAGGAGAGGGAGTAATCAGCCCCAGCATTTT. Full variable domain (remainder filled in from reference TRBV2 and TRBJ1-5): EPEVTQTPSHQVTQMGQEVILRCVPISNHLYFYWYRQILGQKVEFLVSFYNNEISEKSEIFDDQFSVERPDGSNFTLKIRSTKLEDSAMYFCATRRGSNQPQHFGDGTRLSIL.

V is TRBV15 and J is TRBJ2-7; 10 nucleotides align to TRBD1. Germline V gene sequence: CDR1 LNHNV, CDR2 YYDKDF (reference sequence). V lost 1 base, J lost 2 bases, and 8 bases stayed unmatched. There are 17 residues in the CDR3. CDR3 nucleotide sequence: TGTGCCACCAGCAGAGTCGGGACAGGGGTCGGGGCCTACGAGCAGTACTTC. This encodes CATSRVGTGVGAYEQYF.

This clone was counted only a few times. CDR3: CASRVAGQGGYNEQFF. As DNA, the CDR3 is TGTGCCAGCAGGGTGGCGGGACAGGGGGGATACAATGAGCAGTTCTTC. The chain employs TRBV27 and TRBJ2-1; 11 bases match TRBD1. The CDR3 extends over 16 amino acids. In germline, CDR1 is MNHEY, CDR2 SMNVEV (reference sequence). V gave up 6 bases and J gave up 4 bases; unmatched junction bases: 8.

This rearrangement joins TRBV27 to TRBJ1-1; no firm D call. Trimming took 3 bases from V and 1 from J, leaving 9 bases between them. The CDR3 consists of 14 residues. Germline CDR1 reads MNHEY; CDR2 reads SMNVEV (reference sequence). The CDR3 coding sequence is TGTGCCAGCAGTTTGGGAGCGACGAACACTGAAGCTTTCTTT. Translation: CASSLGATNTEAFF.

In the case of this clone: The same CDR3 can be traced to other DNA sequences in this sample. The rearrangement uses TRBV25-1 and TRBJ1-1; weak D call: TRBD1 (5 bases). The CDR3 is 15 amino acids. The V gene lost 1 base and the J gene lost 4 bases, with 13 bases spanning the gap. Germline V gives CDR1 MGHDK, CDR2 SYGVNS. The CDR3 coding sequence is TGTGCCAGCAGTGAATCTGGCGGGGGGAGCACTGAAGCTTTCTTT. This sequence encodes CASSESGGGSTEAFF.

J is TRBJ1-1 and V is TRBV30; no reliable D call. The V gene lost 2 bases and the J gene lost 1 base, with 11 bases spanning the gap. The CDR3 is made up of 14 amino acids. Germline V gene sequence: CDR1 GTSNPN, CDR2 SVGIG (reference sequence). The CDR3 here is CAWSTRRANTEAFF. Written as DNA, the CDR3 is TGTGCCTGGAGTACCAGGAGGGCGAACACTGAAGCTTTCTTT.

This clone showed up just a few times. V usage is TRBV7-6 and J usage is TRBJ1-1; D is ambiguous. V was cut by 0 bases and J by 11 bases, with 10 bases left in between. CDR3 size: 12 residues. CDR1 is SGHVS and CDR2 is FNYEAQ in the germline V gene. The CDR3 DNA reads as TGTGCCAGCAGCTTAGCGGACCCTCCGGCTTTCTTT. Its protein product is CASSLADPPAFF.

The chain combines TRBV10-3 with TRBJ1-5; D not resolved. CDR1 is ENHRY and CDR2 is SYGVKD in the germline V gene. The V and J ends lost 3 bases and 5 bases respectively, with 11 bases between them. This CDR3 has 14 amino acids. DNA of the CDR3: TGTGCCATCAGTGATCCGGGTTGGGATCAGCCCCAGCATTTT. Amino acids: CAISDPGWDQPQHF.

This chain joins TRBV5-1 and TRBJ2-7; 8 bases fit TRBD1. With V trimmed by 4 bases and J by 2 bases, 5 bases remained unmatched. This CDR3 is 14 amino acids long. CDR1 SGHRS and CDR2 YFSETQ come from the germline V gene. CDR3 sequence: CASSGDRPPYEQYF. In DNA form, the CDR3 reads TGCGCCAGCAGCGGGGACAGGCCACCCTACGAGCAGTACTTC. Full variable domain (outside the CDR3, taken from reference TRBV5-1 and TRBJ2-7): KAGVTQTPRYLIKTRGQQVTLSCSPISGHRSVSWYQQTPGQGLQFLFEYFSETQRNKGNFPGRFSGRQFSNSRSEMNVSTLELGDSALYLCASSGDRPPYEQYFGPGTRLTVT.

This clone was counted between two and nine times. This chain uses TRBV5-1 with TRBJ1-4; D gene uncertain. The germline V gene has CDR1 SGHRS and CDR2 YFSETQ. The CDR3 is made up of 15 amino acids. Trimming removed 0 bases from V and 5 bases from J, with 11 bases in between. The CDR3 nucleotides read TGCGCCAGCAGCTTGGCGGGCAGAGACAATGAAAAACTGTTTTTT. It translates to CASSLAGRDNEKLFF. The full variable domain, rest sourced from reference TRBV5-1 and TRBJ1-4, is KAGVTQTPRYLIKTRGQQVTLSCSPISGHRSVSWYQQTPGQGLQFLFEYFSETQRNKGNFPGRFSGRQFSNSRSEMNVSTLELGDSALYLCASSLAGRDNEKLFFGSGTQLSVL.

Comment on this clone: Other DNA sequences from this sample encode an identical CDR3 as well. The chain carries TRBV30 and TRBJ1-2; 7 nucleotides match TRBD1. CDR1 and CDR2 (germline): GTSNPN, SVGIG (reference sequence). With V trimmed by 5 bases and J by 5 bases, 2 bases remained unmatched. The CDR3 runs to 11 residues. The CDR3 DNA sequence: TGTGCCTGGTCAGGGGGTTATGGCTACACCTTC. Translating it yields CAWSGGYGYTF.

This clone was detected only a few times. V usage is TRBV18 and J usage is TRBJ1-6; tentative D call: TRBD1 (6 bases). Germline V gene lookup returns CDR1 KGHSH and CDR2 LQKENI. This CDR3 is 15 amino acids long. The germline V and J ends were trimmed by 4 bases and 3 bases, with 10 bases remaining between them. DNA of the CDR3: TGTGCCAGCTCACTGGAGGGGGGCTATAATTCACCCCTCCACTTT. It is translated as CASSLEGGYNSPLHF.

CDR3: CASLGGGGYEQYF. Here the CDR3 DNA reads TGTGCCAGCCTGGGGGGCGGGGGCTACGAGCAGTACTTC. The V gene is TRBV28, the J gene TRBJ2-7; TRBD2 is a possible D gene (7 bases). This CDR3 spans 13 amino acids. The germline CDR1 and CDR2 sequences are MDHEN and SYDVKM. V was pared by 8 bases and J by 3 bases, with 14 bases between.

This rearrangement joins TRBV30 to TRBJ2-1; 7 nucleotides align to TRBD1. The length of the CDR3 is 16 residues. Looked up from germline, CDR1 is GTSNPN and CDR2 is SVGIG (reference sequence). The trim removed 2 bases at V and 5 bases at J, leaving 12 bases unmatched. The CDR3 DNA is TGTGCCTGGAGTTCCTTAACAGGGGTGCCGGACAATGAGCAGTTCTTC. It encodes CAWSSLTGVPDNEQFF.

The CDR3 spells CASSHEGGSVKNIQYF. CDR3 nucleotide sequence: TGCGCCAGCAGCCACGAAGGGGGCTCGGTCAAAAACATTCAGTACTTC. This chain joins TRBV4-1 and TRBJ2-4, with 7 bases fitting TRBD1. This CDR3 comprises 16 residues. Germline values: CDR1 MGHRA, CDR2 YSYEKL. V lost 3 bases to trimming and J lost 3 bases; unmatched junction nucleotides: 8.

This clone was detected only a few times. Other DNA sequences in the sample encode the same CDR3. This sequence joins TRBV29-1 and TRBJ2-3; D tentatively fits TRBD1 or TRBD2 (5 bases each). The V end lost 4 bases, the J end lost 2 bases, and 7 bases lay between the germline ends. Germline values: CDR1 SQVTM, CDR2 ANQGSEA. The CDR3 is 12 amino acids. CDR3 region: CSVGGATDTQYF. CDR3 DNA: TGCAGCGTTGGAGGGGCCACAGATACGCAGTATTTT.

The CDR3 region is CASSQDLGQSTYEQYF. In nucleotides, the CDR3 is TGTGCCAGCAGCCAAGACTTAGGACAGAGTACCTACGAGCAGTACTTC. This sequence joins TRBV4-2 and TRBJ2-7; a possible D gene is TRBD1 (6 bases). CDR1 LGHNA and CDR2 YNFKEQ come from the germline V gene. V lost 0 bases to trimming and J lost 2 bases, with 14 bases between them. The CDR3 extends over 16 amino acids.

This rearrangement joins TRBV15 to TRBJ2-7; unclear D gene. Germline CDR1 and CDR2: LNHNV and YYDKDF (reference sequence). V lost 3 bases and J lost 4, with 13 bases in between. CDR3 length equals 14 residues. DNA of the CDR3: TGTGCCACCAGCAGGTTAGAACAGACGTACGAGCAGTACTTC. Amino acids: CATSRLEQTYEQYF.

This chain links TRBV6-6 with TRBJ1-1; the D gene is possibly TRBD1 (5 bases). V lost 0 bases and J lost 2, with 10 bases in between. This CDR3 region has 15 residues. Germline assignment: CDR1 MNHNY and CDR2 SVGAGI (reference sequence). CDR3 bases: TGTGCCAGCAGTTACTCGAAGGGGTTAAACACTGAAGCTTTCTTT. This codes for CASSYSKGLNTEAFF.

This clone showed up just a few times. V is TRBV2 and J is TRBJ1-2, with unresolved D. The CDR3 is made up of 14 amino acids. Trimming removed 5 bases from V and 0 bases from J, with 10 bases in between. Looked up from germline, CDR1 is SNHLY and CDR2 is FYNNEI. This chain's CDR3 is CASSRENTNYGYTF. CDR3 nucleotides: TGTGCCAGCAGTAGGGAGAACACTAACTATGGCTACACCTTC.

V is TRBV2 and J is TRBJ1-2; D is unresolved. Trimming shortened V by 6 bases and J by 4 bases, and 12 bases separated the two germline ends. The germline gives CDR1 SNHLY, CDR2 FYNNEI. The CDR3 covers 13 residues. CDR3 region: CASRLAASYGYTF. CDR3 coding DNA: TGTGCCAGCAGGCTGGCGGCTTCCTATGGCTACACCTTC.

The chain carries TRBV29-1 and TRBJ1-2, with unresolved D. Trimming took 3 bases from V and 0 from J, leaving 5 bases between them. In germline, CDR1 is SQVTM, CDR2 ANQGSEA. This CDR3 spans 12 amino acids. Written as DNA, the CDR3 is TGCAGCGTTGAGACCACTAACTATGGCTACACCTTC. Its translation: CSVETTNYGYTF.

This clone has more than one count but fewer than ten. The gene calls are TRBV5-1 and TRBJ1-6; weak D call: TRBD1 (6 bases). This CDR3 comprises 16 residues. V shed 4 bases and J shed 7 bases, with 18 bases lying between them. CDR1 is SGHRS, CDR2 YFSETQ, per germline. The CDR3, as DNA: TGCGCCAGCAGCCTGCAGGGGATGGGCACGAATTCACCCCTCCACTTT. Encoded protein: CASSLQGMGTNSPLHF.

The V gene is TRBV29-1, the J gene TRBJ2-2, with D possibly TRBD1 on 5 matching bases. Per germline, CDR1 SQVTM and CDR2 ANQGSEA. This CDR3 has 12 amino acids. The germline V and J ends were trimmed by 7 bases and 2 bases, with 8 bases remaining between them. CDR3 protein: CSGQLNTGELFF. The CDR3 DNA sequence: TGCAGCGGACAGCTTAACACCGGGGAGCTGTTTTTT.

A few counts support this clone. This chain connects TRBV2 to TRBJ2-5; TRBD2 matches 15 bases. Germline V gene sequence: CDR1 SNHLY, CDR2 FYNNEI. J lost 4 bases, V lost 6 bases, and 9 bases had no gene match. The CDR3 runs 17 residues. CDR3 sequence (DNA): TGTGCCAGCAGATTTGGACTAGCGGGGGGGCTTCCAGAGACCCAGTACTTC. Encoded protein: CASRFGLAGGLPETQYF.

The chain carries TRBV7-9 and TRBJ2-4; D possibly corresponds to TRBD1 (6 bases). Germline V gives CDR1 SEHNR, CDR2 FQNEAQ (reference sequence). This CDR3 has 16 amino acids. The V end lost 3 bases, the J end lost 7 bases, and 19 bases lay between the germline ends. As DNA, the CDR3 is TGTGCCAGCAGCTTTAACAGACAGGCCGTATCTAACATTCAGTACTTC. Encoded protein: CASSFNRQAVSNIQYF.

This clone turned up a few times. The rearrangement links TRBV7-9 to TRBJ2-1; tentative D call: TRBD2 (6 bases). The CDR3 contains 14 residues. Germline CDR1 is SEHNR and CDR2 is FQNEAQ (reference sequence). Trimming pared 6 bases from V and 2 bases from J, leaving 11 bases between. The CDR3 DNA follows: TGTGCCAGCAGTTGGGGGGAAGCCTACAATGAGCAGTTCTTC. Translated, it gives CASSWGEAYNEQFF.

The chain carries TRBV29-1 and TRBJ1-2, with 11 bases that match TRBD1. V was pared by 6 bases and J by 5 bases, with 5 bases of the junction left unmatched. CDR1 and CDR2 from the germline V gene are SQVTM and ANQGSEA. The CDR3 sequence is 13 residues long. The CDR3 protein is CSVYGQGAYGYTF. CDR3 coding DNA: TGCAGCGTCTATGGACAGGGGGCTTATGGCTACACCTTC. The full variable domain, its missing parts supplied by reference TRBV29-1 and TRBJ1-2, is SAVISQKPSRDICQRGTSLTIQCQVDSQVTMMFWYRQQPGQSLTLIATANQGSEATYESGFVIDKFPISRPNLTFSTLTVSNMSPEDSSIYLCSVYGQGAYGYTFGSGTRLTVV.

The rearrangement links TRBV29-1 to TRBJ2-5; D could derive from TRBD1 or TRBD2 (5 bases each). The germline V gene encodes CDR1 SQVTM and CDR2 ANQGSEA. The CDR3 contains 17 residues. The V and J ends lost 3 bases and 4 bases respectively, with 24 bases between them. The CDR3 coding sequence is TGCAGCGTTGACAGCCACCTGGGACCCCCAAGGAGAGAGACCCAGTACTTC. This codes for CSVDSHLGPPRRETQYF.

The chain carries TRBV10-1 and TRBJ1-2; D not resolved. V was shortened by 4 bases and J by 5 bases, with 14 bases between the two germline ends. The CDR3 consists of 14 residues. Germline V CDR1 and CDR2: WNHNN, SYGVQD (reference sequence). As DNA, the CDR3 is TGCGCCAGCAGTGTGCTCGTGCGAAGATATGGCTACACCTTC. This encodes CASSVLVRRYGYTF.